These 17 T cell receptor beta chains were all obtained from the same sample, sequenced in a study of CD8 T cells in Susac syndrome. RNA amounts of 0.5 to 1 ug underwent reverse transcription with random hexamers. TCRdb called the immunoSEQ multiplex PCR reads again in MiXCR, with one record for every CDR3 protein. Of 150,000 to 250,000 distinct CDR3 sequences listed, over 90% are singletons. The specimen was CD4+ T cells from PBMCs. Receptor source: a human donor with multiple sclerosis.

The chain employs TRBV20-1 and TRBJ1-6; the match to TRBD1 covers 9 bases. The CDR3 is 14 residues long. Losses at the gene ends were 1 base for V and 7 bases for J; bases not matched to a gene: 2. Germline CDR1 is DFQATT and CDR2 is SNEGSKA (reference sequence). The CDR3, as DNA: TGCAGTGCTAGAGTTGGGACAGGGAATTCACCCCTCCACTTT. This gives the protein CSARVGTGNSPLHF.

The J gene is TRBJ1-5, the V gene TRBV20-1; possibly TRBD1 for D (5 bases). This CDR3 region has 12 residues. The germline V gene encodes CDR1 DFQATT and CDR2 SNEGSKA (reference sequence). The ends were cut back, 6 bases at V and 5 bases at J, with 11 bases in the middle. CDR3 in DNA: TGCAGTGCGGTGTCGGGGGATCAGCCCCAGCATTTT. Translating it yields CSAVSGDQPQHF.

The chain carries TRBV6-2 or TRBV6-3 and TRBJ1-2, with TRBD1 as a possible D gene (5 bases). CDR1 is MNHEY and CDR2 is SVGEGT in the germline V gene. Trimming left V 6 bases short and J 0 bases short, with 14 bases between. The CDR3 runs 15 residues. In DNA form, the CDR3 reads TGTGCCAGCAGGCTGCAGGCAGGGTCTAACTATGGCTACACCTTC. The encoded protein is CASRLQAGSNYGYTF.

This sequence joins TRBV30 and TRBJ2-3; D possibly corresponds to TRBD2 (6 bases). The germline V and J ends were trimmed by 2 bases and 5 bases, with 11 bases remaining between them. The germline V gene encodes CDR1 GTSNPN and CDR2 SVGIG (reference sequence). The CDR3 has 13 residues. The DNA for the CDR3 is TGTGCCTGGAGTCGCAGGGAGGAAGATACGCAGTATTTT. This encodes CAWSRREEDTQYF.

The chain joins TRBV7-2 to TRBJ1-1; no firm D call. Germline V gene data show CDR1 as SGHTA and CDR2 as FQGNSA. CDR3 size: 13 residues. Trimming took off 5 bases at V and 8 bases at J, with 15 bases between the two ends. The CDR3 is CASSVLGRREAFF. CDR3 in DNA: TGTGCCAGCAGCGTCCTAGGACGCCGAGAAGCTTTCTTT.

This clonotype was detected once. V and J are TRBV19 and TRBJ2-3, with 14 bases that match TRBD2. The CDR3 extends over 16 amino acids. Germline CDR1 is LNHDA and CDR2 is SQIVND (reference sequence). Germline trimming cut 7 bases from V and 6 bases from J; bases unmatched to any gene: 9. CDR3 in amino acids: CASTKSGLAGADTQYF. As DNA, the CDR3 is TGTGCCAGTACCAAATCGGGACTAGCGGGAGCGGATACGCAGTATTTT.

J is TRBJ2-5 and V is TRBV7-8, with 10 bases that match TRBD1. V lost 4 bases and J lost 5; bases outside the gene matches: 10. Germline V CDR1 and CDR2: SGHVS, FQNEAQ. The CDR3 is 16 amino acids. CDR3 coding DNA: TGTGCCAGCAGCTCCCCGGGACAGGGGCTTAGGGAGACCCAGTACTTC. Translation: CASSSPGQGLRETQYF.

The J gene is TRBJ1-2, the V gene TRBV9; possibly TRBD1 for D (6 bases). Trimming left V 2 bases short and J 0 bases short, with 17 bases between. Germline CDR1 SGDLS, CDR2 YYNGEE. There are 17 residues in the CDR3. The CDR3 protein is CASSVEQGLPTNYGYTF. Here the CDR3 DNA reads TGTGCCAGCAGCGTCGAACAGGGCCTTCCAACTAACTATGGCTACACCTTC.

The chain combines TRBV20-1 with TRBJ2-1; possibly TRBD2 for D (5 bases). The CDR3 extends over 12 amino acids. Trimming stripped 5 bases from V and 10 bases from J, with 15 bases between. Per the germline V gene, CDR1 is DFQATT and CDR2 is SNEGSKA (reference sequence). The CDR3 loop reads CSAPRGRSEQFF. CDR3 sequence (DNA): TGCAGTGCTCCGCGAGGGCGGAGCGAGCAGTTCTTC.

This chain links TRBV5-1 with TRBJ2-3; the D gene is possibly TRBD1 (5 bases). Deletions cut 7 bases from V and 0 bases from J, with 12 bases between. CDR1 is SGHRS, CDR2 YFSETQ, per germline. This CDR3 has 14 amino acids. The CDR3 DNA reads as TGCGCCAGCGTCCAGGGTCCTAGCACAGATACGCAGTATTTT. It encodes CASVQGPSTDTQYF. Full variable domain (rest looked up from reference TRBV5-1 and TRBJ2-3): KAGVTQTPRYLIKTRGQQVTLSCSPISGHRSVSWYQQTPGQGLQFLFEYFSETQRNKGNFPGRFSGRQFSNSRSEMNVSTLELGDSALYLCASVQGPSTDTQYFGPGTRLTVL.

The V call is TRBV20-1, the J call TRBJ2-7; no firm D call. The germline gives CDR1 DFQATT, CDR2 SNEGSKA (reference sequence). CDR3 length equals 13 residues. The ends were cut back, 4 bases at V and 2 bases at J, with 12 bases in the middle. The CDR3 DNA is TGCAGTGCTAATGCGCCAAAACCCTACGAGCAGTACTTC. Its protein product is CSANAPKPYEQYF.

The chain employs TRBV29-1 and TRBJ2-7; TRBD2 might be the D (6 bases). Trimming shortened V by 6 bases and J by 3 bases, and 15 bases separated the two germline ends. The CDR3 is made up of 13 amino acids. The germline V gene encodes CDR1 SQVTM and CDR2 ANQGSEA. The CDR3 DNA reads as TGCAGCGTAGGGACGGGAGTCGACTACGAGCAGTACTTC. Translated: CSVGTGVDYEQYF.

This chain links TRBV5-1 with TRBJ1-2, with no clear D. Germline CDR1 is SGHRS and CDR2 is YFSETQ. V lost 0 bases, J lost 3 bases, and 9 bases lay in between. The CDR3 loop spans 14 amino acids. The CDR3 reads CASSLGLSDYGYTF. The CDR3 DNA is TGCGCCAGCAGCTTGGGACTTTCAGACTATGGCTACACCTTC.

The chain has TRBV20-1 and TRBJ1-1; 7 bases fit TRBD1. CDR3 size: 13 residues. The V gene's germline CDR1 is DFQATT and CDR2 SNEGSKA (reference sequence). V was clipped by 1 base and J by 5 bases; unmatched bases: 4. The DNA for the CDR3 is TGCAGTGCTAGAGCCCACAGGGGAACTGAAGCTTTCTTT. Its translation is CSARAHRGTEAFF.

The rearrangement uses TRBV24-1 and TRBJ2-1, with TRBD1 matching over 7 bases. Trimming cost V 5 bases and J 8 bases; bases outside gene matches: 8. Germline CDR1 and CDR2: KGHDR and SFDVKD. The CDR3 consists of 14 residues. This CDR3 is CATSAPGTVDEQFF. In DNA form, the CDR3 reads TGTGCCACCAGTGCCCCAGGGACAGTCGATGAGCAGTTCTTC.

The V gene is TRBV3-1, the J gene TRBJ2-7; D assignment may be TRBD1 or TRBD2 (5 bases each). V lost 4 bases and J 9 bases, leaving 16 bases between the germline ends. The CDR3 length is 13 residues. The V gene's germline CDR1 is LGHDT and CDR2 YNNKEL (reference sequence). The CDR3 is CASSPIGRDGQYF. The CDR3 DNA follows: TGTGCCAGCAGCCCGATTGGTAGGGACGGGCAGTACTTC.

The V gene is TRBV30, the J gene TRBJ1-2; TRBD1 aligns across 7 bases. Trimming removed 1 base from V and 7 bases from J; junction bases left unmatched: 6. Germline V CDR1 and CDR2: GTSNPN, SVGIG (reference sequence). CDR3 length: 13 amino acids. The CDR3 sequence: CAWSGQGGGGYTF. The CDR3 coding sequence is TGTGCCTGGAGTGGACAGGGTGGTGGTGGCTACACCTTC.